This T cell receptor (beta chain) is from a study of blood T cells in healthy people across ages. This CDR3 has 16 residues. The germline CDR1 and CDR2 sequences are SGHTA and FQGNSA. Trimming removed 5 bases at V and 2 bases at J, with 19 bases between. A second PCR of 7 to 11 cycles used a sample-barcoded 5' primer and a J-beta primer mix. TCRdb reanalysed the 5' RACE reads using MiXCR and keeps one entry per CDR3 protein. The sample has hundreds of thousands of distinct CDR3 sequences, 60% to 80% seen once. The sequenced material came from blood. The V gene is TRBV7-2, the J gene TRBJ2-7; a weak D match, TRBD2 (6 bases). The sequence came from a man between 25 and 39 years old in good health. CDR3 in amino acids: CASSPGSGDGPYEQYF. The CDR3 DNA follows: TGTGCCAGCAGCCCCGGATCGGGGGACGGACCCTACGAGCAGTACTTC.